One and the same sample provided the 21 T cell receptor beta chains below, sequenced in a study of Ad26.COV2.S vaccination and SARS-CoV-2 variants. Stated treatment: some 19 received Ad26.COV2.S at low or high dose, single or two shots; about five received placebo; per-sample allocation not given. After the first vaccine or placebo injection, samples were drawn on day 63. Repertoires were generated with immunoSEQ multiplex PCR, while TCRdb's copy carries only in-frame clones and drops some. The table shows roughly 380,000 clones, with roughly 85% occurring only once. Material: peripheral blood, obtained in a trial of Ad26.COV2.S vaccine versus placebo. The receptors here all came from a person aged 18-65 years who received the Ad26.COV2.S COVID-19 vaccine or a placebo.

CDR3 sequence: CSARRVTEAFF. The CDR3 DNA reads as TGCAGTGCTAGGAGGGTTACTGAAGCTTTCTTT. The chain carries TRBV20-1 and TRBJ1-1; D uncertain. Per germline, CDR1 DFQATT and CDR2 SNEGSKA (reference sequence). The V end lost 3 bases, the J end lost 5 bases, and 7 bases lay between the germline ends. This CDR3 spans 11 amino acids.

V and J are TRBV11-2 and TRBJ1-4, with D tentatively TRBD1 (5 bases). Per germline, CDR1 SGHAT and CDR2 FQNNGV. V dropped 2 bases and J dropped 10 bases, with 26 bases sitting between them. This CDR3 contains 18 residues. The CDR3 DNA reads as TGTGCCAGCAGCTTAAATCGGGGAAAGGGGTTTGGATCCGGAAAACTGTTTTTT. Amino acid sequence: CASSLNRGKGFGSGKLFF.

V usage is TRBV2 and J usage is TRBJ2-7; TRBD2 is a possible D gene (5 bases). This CDR3 region has 13 residues. Germline CDR1 reads SNHLY; CDR2 reads FYNNEI. Trimming removed 8 bases at V and 0 bases at J, with 11 bases between. The CDR3 DNA sequence: TGTGCCAGCGGACGGGGTCCCTCCTACGAGCAGTACTTC. It is translated as CASGRGPSYEQYF.

V usage is TRBV7-2 and J usage is TRBJ2-5; possible D gene TRBD1, 5 bases. Germline CDR1 reads SGHTA; CDR2 reads FQGNSA. V was pared by 2 bases and J by 5 bases, with 18 bases between. The length of the CDR3 is 16 residues. CDR3 loop: CASSLYDQPGIETQYF. As DNA, the CDR3 is TGTGCCAGCAGCTTATACGACCAACCAGGGATTGAGACCCAGTACTTC.

The chain joins TRBV30 to TRBJ1-6, with D possibly being TRBD1 (5 bases). This CDR3 comprises 15 residues. In germline, CDR1 is GTSNPN, CDR2 SVGIG (reference sequence). Trimming stripped 1 base from V and 2 bases from J, with 9 bases between. CDR3 protein: CAWSGGKAYNSPLHF. The DNA for the CDR3 is TGTGCCTGGAGTGGGGGGAAAGCCTATAATTCACCCCTCCACTTT.

CDR3 residues: CASSPPTGNYGYTF. For the CDR3, the DNA is TGTGCCAGCAGCCCTCCTACAGGCAACTATGGCTACACCTTC. V usage is TRBV6-6 and J usage is TRBJ1-2; D is possibly TRBD1 (5 bases). The CDR3 is 14 residues long. V gave up 6 bases and J gave up 2 bases, with 13 bases separating them. CDR1 and CDR2 (germline): MNHNY, SVGAGI (reference sequence).

This chain's CDR3 is CASSFRGGTEAFF. CDR3 DNA: TGTGCCAGCAGCTTCAGGGGTGGCACTGAAGCTTTCTTT. The V call is TRBV13, the J call TRBJ1-1; tentative D call: TRBD1 (6 bases). The V gene lost 3 bases and the J gene lost 4 bases, with 9 bases spanning the gap. Germline CDR1 PRHDT, CDR2 FYEKMQ (reference sequence). This CDR3 spans 13 amino acids.

CDR3 protein: CASSLLILSDTEAFF. Written as DNA, the CDR3 is TGCGCCAGCAGCCTCCTTATCCTCTCGGATACTGAAGCTTTCTTT. J is TRBJ1-1 and V is TRBV4-1; no firm D call. The CDR3 loop spans 15 amino acids. Per germline, CDR1 MGHRA and CDR2 YSYEKL. V lost 4 bases, J lost 5 bases, and 17 bases lay in between.

This sequence joins TRBV7-2 and TRBJ2-1, with 10 nucleotides matching TRBD1. CDR3 length equals 17 residues. CDR1 and CDR2 from the germline V gene are SGHTA and FQGNSA. Trimming took 0 bases from V and 3 from J; bases not matched to a gene: 5. CDR3 sequence reads: CASSLALRDRGYNEQFF. The CDR3 DNA is TGTGCCAGCAGCTTAGCGCTGCGGGACAGGGGCTACAATGAGCAGTTCTTC.

The chain combines TRBV18 with TRBJ2-6; 10 bases agree with TRBD1. This CDR3 has 18 residues. The V segment lost 2 bases and the J segment 4 bases; nucleotides outside the gene matches: 8. Looked up from germline, CDR1 is KGHSH and CDR2 is LQKENI. The CDR3 region has the DNA TGTGCCAGCTCACCAATCTCCGGGACAGGGGTAGGGGCCAACGTCCTGACTTTC. Encoded protein: CASSPISGTGVGANVLTF.

V and J are TRBV5-1 and TRBJ1-6; D ambiguous. This CDR3 has 15 residues. V lost 2 bases and J lost 2, with 8 bases in between. The germline CDR1 and CDR2 sequences are SGHRS and YFSETQ. Here the CDR3 reads CASSFTVAYNSPLHF. In nucleotides, the CDR3 is TGCGCCAGCAGCTTTACAGTAGCCTATAATTCACCCCTCCACTTT.

This clone was detected many times. CDR3 amino acids: CASSPGLSQETQYF. The DNA for the CDR3 is TGTGCCAGCAGCCCAGGATTGTCCCAAGAGACCCAGTACTTC. V gene TRBV27 combines with J gene TRBJ2-5, with D hard to call. The V end lost 6 bases, the J end lost 1 base, and 12 bases lay between the germline ends. The CDR3 is 14 amino acids. Germline-derived CDR1 and CDR2 are MNHEY and SMNVEV (reference sequence).

The chain is built from TRBV5-1 and TRBJ2-3; the D gene is possibly TRBD1 (6 bases). Germline CDR1 reads SGHRS; CDR2 reads YFSETQ. This CDR3 spans 16 amino acids. Between the trimmed V and J ends, which lost 4 bases and 6 bases, there was a span of 21 bases. CDR3 protein: CASSKGYNRDSDTQYF. CDR3 coding DNA: TGCGCCAGCAGCAAAGGATATAACAGGGATTCGGATACGCAGTATTTT. Full variable domain (remainder filled in from reference TRBV5-1 and TRBJ2-3): KAGVTQTPRYLIKTRGQQVTLSCSPISGHRSVSWYQQTPGQGLQFLFEYFSETQRNKGNFPGRFSGRQFSNSRSEMNVSTLELGDSALYLCASSKGYNRDSDTQYFGPGTRLTVL.

V usage is TRBV29-1 and J usage is TRBJ1-5; D is unclear. This CDR3 has 12 amino acids. V was trimmed by 6 bases and J by 4 bases, leaving 10 bases between them. The germline gives CDR1 SQVTM, CDR2 ANQGSEA. DNA for the CDR3: TGCAGCGTGGGGTACATAAATCAGCCCCAGCATTTT. Amino acids: CSVGYINQPQHF. Based on the CDR3 plus reference TRBV29-1 and TRBJ1-5, the full variable domain is SAVISQKPSRDICQRGTSLTIQCQVDSQVTMMFWYRQQPGQSLTLIATANQGSEATYESGFVIDKFPISRPNLTFSTLTVSNMSPEDSSIYLCSVGYINQPQHFGDGTRLSIL.

The J gene is TRBJ2-7, the V gene TRBV6-5; tentative D call: TRBD2 (5 bases). The CDR3 covers 14 residues. CDR1 is MNHEY and CDR2 is SVGAGI in the germline V gene. Trimming pared 4 bases from V and 4 bases from J, leaving 14 bases between. DNA for the CDR3: TGTGCCAGCAGTTCCGCGGGCGGTGGGTACGAGCAGTACTTC. Protein product: CASSSAGGGYEQYF.

J is TRBJ2-3 and V is TRBV4-3, with 7 bases matching TRBD2. This CDR3 has 16 residues. Trimming removed 1 base from V and 3 bases from J; junction bases left unmatched: 7. CDR1 and CDR2 from the germline V gene are LGHNA and YSLEER. The CDR3 region has the DNA TGCGCCAGCAGCCAAGGGGCTAGCGGCCAGACAGATACGCAGTATTTT. As protein: CASSQGASGQTDTQYF.

This chain connects TRBV2 to TRBJ2-2; D is possibly TRBD2 (6 bases). Germline V gene data show CDR1 as SNHLY and CDR2 as FYNNEI. The CDR3 spans 15 residues. V dropped 2 bases and J dropped 5 bases, with 12 bases sitting between them. The CDR3 DNA reads as TGTGCCAGCAGTGAACGCGGGGCCCGAACCGGGGAGCTGTTTTTT. This translates into CASSERGARTGELFF.

The gene calls are TRBV3-1 (or the pseudogene TRBV3-2) and TRBJ1-3; D ambiguous. V was cut by 1 base and J by 4 bases, with 5 bases left in between. CDR3 length: 13 residues. Germline assignment: CDR1 LGHDT and CDR2 YNNKEL (reference sequence). CDR3 nucleotide sequence: TGTGCCAGCAGCCAAGTATGGGGAAACACCATATATTTT. It codes for CASSQVWGNTIYF.

The chain joins TRBV27 to TRBJ1-2, with 9 bases fitting TRBD1. The CDR3 is 18 amino acids. The ends lost 2 bases at V and 5 bases at J; junction bases unmatched: 15. CDR1 and CDR2 from the germline V gene are MNHEY and SMNVEV (reference sequence). The CDR3 region is CASSLTPAYRDRVYGYTF. In DNA form, the CDR3 reads TGTGCCAGCAGTTTAACTCCCGCCTACCGGGACAGGGTATATGGCTACACCTTC.

The chain links TRBV18 to TRBJ2-7; TRBD2 might be the D (5 bases). This CDR3 contains 13 residues. V gave up 1 base and J gave up 6 bases, with 10 bases separating them. Germline CDR1 and CDR2: KGHSH and LQKENI. The CDR3 sequence is CASSPQGESEQYF. In DNA, the CDR3 is TGTGCCAGCTCACCACAGGGAGAAAGCGAGCAGTACTTC.

This clone was detected only a few times. This chain uses TRBV7-2 with TRBJ2-7; no clear D gene. Trimming removed 4 bases at V and 1 base at J, with 17 bases between. Germline lookup yields CDR1 SGHTA and CDR2 FQGNSA. CDR3 size: 16 residues. CDR3 residues: CASSSPDWLGSYEQYF. The DNA of the CDR3 is TGTGCCAGCAGCTCACCCGACTGGCTGGGGTCCTACGAGCAGTACTTC. The full variable domain, with the rest looked up from reference TRBV7-2 and TRBJ2-7, is GAGVSQSPSNKVTEKGKDVELRCDPISGHTALYWYRQSLGQGLEFLIYFQGNSAPDKSGLPSDRFSAERTGGSVSTLTIQRTQQEDSAVYLCASSSPDWLGSYEQYFGPGTRLTVT.